A single sample gave rise to the 26 T cell receptor beta chains below, sequenced in a study of beta chain features in type 1 diabetes. The entirety of the isolated RNA underwent reverse transcription, so expressed TCRB transcripts were sequenced. TCRdb keeps only in-frame clones here, not all; method: immunoSEQ multiplex PCR. The sample lists some 300,000 clones; 8% were seen once. The sample comprised central memory CD4+ T cells from blood. These TCRs come from a woman aged 18-29 years in good health.

This clone appeared a few times. The chain carries TRBV7-7 and TRBJ2-2; D not certain. Germline CDR1 is SSHAT and CDR2 is FNYEAQ (reference sequence). This CDR3 contains 14 residues. Deletions cut 2 bases from V and 5 bases from J, with 9 bases between. The DNA for the CDR3 is TGTGCCAGCAGCTTAAATGCTGAAACCGGGGAGCTGTTTTTT. It yields the protein CASSLNAETGELFF.

This clone was counted only a few times. The rearrangement uses TRBV5-6 and TRBJ2-4; weak D call: TRBD1 (5 bases). V was clipped by 3 bases and J by 1 base, with 8 bases between them. The CDR3 spans 14 residues. Germline assignment: CDR1 SGHDT and CDR2 YYEEEE. The DNA for the CDR3 is TGTGCCAGCAGCTGGGGCGCGGCCAAAAACATTCAGTACTTC. Protein product: CASSWGAAKNIQYF.

The J gene is TRBJ2-7, the V gene TRBV19, with no clear D. The CDR3 covers 15 residues. Trimming stripped 1 base from V and 2 bases from J, with 12 bases between. CDR1 is LNHDA, CDR2 SQIVND, per germline (reference sequence). This CDR3 is CASSIAHGQAYEQYF. The CDR3 DNA sequence: TGTGCCAGTAGTATAGCCCACGGCCAGGCCTACGAGCAGTACTTC.

This clone has at least ten counts. The J gene is TRBJ2-1, the V gene TRBV7-8; D is unresolved. Germline CDR1 SGHVS, CDR2 FQNEAQ. Deletions cut 2 bases from V and 0 bases from J, with 8 bases between. This CDR3 contains 15 residues. As DNA, the CDR3 is TGTGCCAGCAGCTTACAACAGCCCTCCTACAATGAGCAGTTCTTC. Translating it yields CASSLQQPSYNEQFF.

The chain is built from TRBV7-9 and TRBJ1-1; no clear D gene. The CDR3 contains 11 residues. Between the trimmed V and J ends, which lost 5 bases and 11 bases, there was a span of 12 bases. Germline V CDR1 and CDR2: SEHNR, FQNEAQ (reference sequence). DNA for the CDR3: TGTGCCAGCAGCGCCTACCTGGAGGCTTTCTTT. Its protein is CASSAYLEAFF. The variable domain in full, with the rest retrieved from reference TRBV7-9 and TRBJ1-1, is DTGVSQNPRHKITKRGQNVTFRCDPISEHNRLYWYRQTLGQGPEFLTYFQNEAQLEKSRLLSDRFSAERPKGSFSTLEIQRTEQGDSAMYLCASSAYLEAFFGQGTRLTVV.

The CDR3 coding sequence is TGTGCCAGCAGCTGGTACACCGGGGGAAGACTCTCTGGGGCCAACGTCCTGACTTTC. Translating it yields CASSWYTGGRLSGANVLTF. V and J are TRBV5-6 and TRBJ2-6; possible D gene TRBD2, 6 bases. The CDR3 runs to 19 residues. The germline CDR1 and CDR2 sequences are SGHDT and YYEEEE. V was shortened by 3 bases and J by 0 bases, with 19 bases between the two germline ends. The full variable domain, completed using reference TRBV5-6 and TRBJ2-6, is DAGVTQSPTHLIKTRGQQVTLRCSPKSGHDTVSWYQQALGQGPQFIFQYYEEEERQRGNFPDRFSGHQFPNYSSELNVNALLLGDSALYLCASSWYTGGRLSGANVLTFGAGSRLTVL.

This chain connects TRBV6-1 to TRBJ2-3; D not resolved. Trimming took 0 bases from V and 0 from J, leaving 13 bases between them. The CDR3 is 17 residues long. Germline V gene lookup returns CDR1 MNHNS and CDR2 SASEGT. The CDR3 loop reads CASSEALYGPSTDTQYF. For the CDR3, the DNA is TGTGCCAGCAGTGAAGCTCTGTACGGGCCCAGCACAGATACGCAGTATTTT.

This clone was seen a handful of times. The chain has TRBV7-3 and TRBJ2-2; D is uncertain. Trimming shortened V by 4 bases and J by 4 bases, and 7 bases separated the two germline ends. The CDR3 length is 13 residues. Germline V gene data show CDR1 as SGHTA and CDR2 as FQGTGA. The CDR3 bases are TGTGCCAGCAGCTCCCACAGCACCGGGGAGCTGTTTTTT. Translated, it gives CASSSHSTGELFF.

Ten or more counts support this clone. The chain links TRBV29-1 to TRBJ2-1, with D maybe TRBD2 (6 bases). The ends were cut back, 2 bases at V and 9 bases at J, with 23 bases in the middle. The germline V gene has CDR1 SQVTM and CDR2 ANQGSEA. The CDR3 runs to 16 residues. The CDR3 DNA is TGCAGCGTTGAAAACCCACTAGCCCGAGTACGCGGTGAGCAGTTCTTC. Amino acids: CSVENPLARVRGEQFF.

This clone was counted between two and nine times. The chain recombines TRBV7-9 with TRBJ2-5; 8 bases align to TRBD1. Per the germline V gene, CDR1 is SEHNR and CDR2 is FQNEAQ (reference sequence). The CDR3 extends over 15 amino acids. J was trimmed by 5 bases and V by 2 bases; bases with no gene match: 7. The CDR3 nucleotides read TGTGCCAGCAGCTTATCCGGGACAGGCATGGAGACCCAGTACTTC. Translation gives CASSLSGTGMETQYF.

The gene calls are TRBV15 and TRBJ1-1; no definite D call. The CDR3 runs 12 residues. The germline CDR1 and CDR2 sequences are LNHNV and YYDKDF (reference sequence). V shed 5 bases and J shed 8 bases, with 12 bases lying between them. The CDR3 bases are TGTGCCACCAGCCGTGGGGTCACAGAAGCTTTCTTT. It is translated as CATSRGVTEAFF.

This rearrangement joins TRBV2 to TRBJ2-6; maybe TRBD2 (6 bases). The CDR3 length is 14 residues. Trimming stripped 8 bases from V and 1 base from J, with 9 bases between. The V gene's germline CDR1 is SNHLY and CDR2 FYNNEI. The CDR3 loop reads CASGRESGANVLTF. The CDR3 nucleotides read TGTGCCAGCGGGCGGGAATCTGGGGCCAACGTCCTGACTTTC. Based on the CDR3 plus reference TRBV2 and TRBJ2-6, the full variable domain is EPEVTQTPSHQVTQMGQEVILRCVPISNHLYFYWYRQILGQKVEFLVSFYNNEISEKSEIFDDQFSVERPDGSNFTLKIRSTKLEDSAMYFCASGRESGANVLTFGAGSRLTVL.

The rearrangement uses TRBV18 and TRBJ1-6; D not certain. Looked up from germline, CDR1 is KGHSH and CDR2 is LQKENI. V was pared by 3 bases and J by 8 bases, with 11 bases between. The CDR3 loop spans 14 amino acids. CDR3: CASSPGGWDSPLHF. CDR3 nucleotide sequence: TGTGCCAGCTCACCCGGCGGGTGGGATTCACCCCTCCACTTT.

This clone has more than one count but fewer than ten. This chain uses TRBV4-2 with TRBJ1-2; D unresolved. Trimming took 0 bases from V and 8 from J, leaving 16 bases between them. The germline gives CDR1 LGHNA, CDR2 YNFKEQ. CDR3 length: 15 residues. The CDR3 spells CASSQDFGRGEGYTF. The CDR3 DNA is TGTGCCAGCAGCCAAGATTTTGGCCGGGGTGAGGGCTACACCTTC.

The chain carries TRBV5-4 and TRBJ2-3; D might be TRBD2 (6 bases). Trimming left V 4 bases short and J 2 bases short, with 17 bases between. The germline gives CDR1 SGHNT, CDR2 YYREEE (reference sequence). The CDR3 contains 16 residues. This CDR3 is CASSPDGGTYTDTQYF. The DNA of the CDR3 is TGTGCCAGCAGCCCCGATGGGGGGACTTACACAGATACGCAGTATTTT.

The CDR3 protein is CASSPSGPLTNQPQHF. The CDR3 DNA follows: TGTGCCAGCAGCCCTTCCGGGCCCCTAACTAATCAGCCCCAGCATTTT. This chain uses TRBV4-2 with TRBJ1-5; D ambiguous. Germline V gives CDR1 LGHNA, CDR2 YNFKEQ. V lost 4 bases and J 4 bases, leaving 17 bases between the germline ends. This CDR3 contains 16 residues.

The chain combines TRBV28 with TRBJ2-3; 7 bases are shared with TRBD2. The germline V gene encodes CDR1 MDHEN and CDR2 SYDVKM. V lost 8 bases to trimming and J lost 5 bases; unmatched junction nucleotides: 4. The CDR3 runs to 12 residues. As DNA, the CDR3 is TGTGCCAGCTGGACTAGTAGAGATACGCAGTATTTT. This gives the protein CASWTSRDTQYF.

The sample holds a few counts of this clone. A read error may produce the germline difference seen at one junction end. V is TRBV7-7 and J is TRBJ2-5; 8 bases line up with TRBD2. The CDR3 consists of 15 residues. The V gene's germline CDR1 is SSHAT and CDR2 FNYEAQ (reference sequence). DNA for the CDR3: TGTGCTAGCAGCTTAGTAGGGACTAGAGGAGAGACCCAGTACTTC. Protein: CASSLVGTRGETQYF.

This chain uses TRBV10-3 with TRBJ1-1; D possibly corresponds to TRBD1 (5 bases). From germline, CDR1 is ENHRY and CDR2 SYGVKD. Trimming took 8 bases from V and 4 from J, leaving 11 bases between them. This CDR3 comprises 12 residues. The CDR3, as DNA: TGTGCCATCGCCCAGGGTGGCACTGAAGCTTTCTTT. Amino acids: CAIAQGGTEAFF.

V is TRBV28 and J is TRBJ1-2, with D unclear. The germline V and J ends were trimmed by 3 bases and 4 bases, with 9 bases remaining between them. This CDR3 region has 13 residues. Germline V gene sequence: CDR1 MDHEN, CDR2 SYDVKM. The CDR3 here is CASSFGGVYGYTF. For the CDR3, the DNA is TGTGCCAGCAGTTTTGGCGGGGTCTATGGCTACACCTTC.

This clone occurred a few times. This sequence may be a read error, since a much larger clone differs from it by one base. This chain connects TRBV5-6 to TRBJ2-6; no clear D gene. The CDR3 runs 12 residues. Germline lookup yields CDR1 SGHDT and CDR2 YYEEEE. Between the trimmed V and J ends, which lost 4 bases and 3 bases, there was a span of 2 bases. As DNA, the CDR3 is TGTGCCAGCAGCATTGGGGCCAACGTCCTGACTTTC. Its translation: CASSIGANVLTF.

This clone came up a few times. The chain is built from TRBV7-9 and TRBJ2-3; either TRBD1 or TRBD2 may fit D (6 bases each). The CDR3 has 15 residues. Germline V gene data show CDR1 as SEHNR and CDR2 as FQNEAQ (reference sequence). V lost 2 bases, J lost 3 bases, and 12 bases lay in between. The CDR3 DNA reads TGTGCCAGCAGCTTATCGGGGGCTGGGACAGATACGCAGTATTTT. Encoded protein: CASSLSGAGTDTQYF.

V gene TRBV2 combines with J gene TRBJ2-2; TRBD1 or TRBD2 may be the D gene (5 bases each). Between the trimmed V and J ends, which lost 6 bases and 0 bases, there was a span of 11 bases. CDR1 SNHLY and CDR2 FYNNEI come from the germline V gene. The CDR3 totals 15 residues. The DNA for the CDR3 is TGTGCCAGCAGGGGTGGGGGAGCGAACACCGGGGAGCTGTTTTTT. This encodes CASRGGGANTGELFF.

This clone was seen repeatedly, ten times or more. The gene calls are TRBV7-2 and TRBJ2-1; TRBD1 is a possible D gene (5 bases). Trimming stripped 1 base from V and 7 bases from J, with 5 bases between. The germline V gene has CDR1 SGHTA and CDR2 FQGNSA. The length of the CDR3 is 12 residues. CDR3 coding DNA: TGTGCCAGCAGCTTAGAGGGGAATGAGCAGTTCTTC. This sequence encodes CASSLEGNEQFF.

V gene TRBV6-5 combines with J gene TRBJ2-2; 12 bases line up with TRBD2. CDR1 MNHEY and CDR2 SVGAGI come from the germline V gene. This CDR3 has 13 amino acids. V gave up 8 bases and J gave up 6 bases; unmatched junction bases: 1. The CDR3 coding sequence is TGTGCCAGCCGACTAGCGGGAGCCGGGGAGCTGTTTTTT. Protein product: CASRLAGAGELFF.

The table lists this clone with a few counts. The rearrangement joins TRBV7-9 to TRBJ1-3; 9 bases line up with TRBD1. Germline V gives CDR1 SEHNR, CDR2 FQNEAQ (reference sequence). Losses at the gene ends were 5 bases for V and 3 bases for J; bases not matched to a gene: 5. The CDR3 extends over 15 amino acids. CDR3 loop: CASSTRDRDGNTIYF. DNA for the CDR3: TGTGCCAGCAGCACCCGGGACAGGGATGGAAACACCATATATTTT. Complete variable domain (other parts from reference TRBV7-9 and TRBJ1-3): DTGVSQNPRHKITKRGQNVTFRCDPISEHNRLYWYRQTLGQGPEFLTYFQNEAQLEKSRLLSDRFSAERPKGSFSTLEIQRTEQGDSAMYLCASSTRDRDGNTIYFGEGSWLTVV.